These T cell receptor beta chains were read from a single sample in a study of PD-1 blockade in mismatch repair-deficient tumors. Generated by immunoSEQ multiplex PCR, the TCRdb table keeps only in-frame clones and is missing some. The sample consists of 70,000 to 95,000 clones, more than 80% of them appearing once. The input for sequencing was peripheral blood, taken 44 weeks after starting pembrolizumab. These receptors were taken from an adult with mismatch repair-deficient cancer. Both conserved end residues are part of each CDR3. The order of the fields is J gene, D gene, clone size, V gene, CDR3 protein, CDR3 DNA. A D gene is named only where the DNA matches it firmly. Clone size is given for some rows only: seen once, a few or many times, or a class if the clone is expanded.

>TRBJ2-6|NA|NA|TRBV27
CASSVRASGANVLTF
TGTGCCAGCAGTGTCAGGGCCTCTGGGGCCAACGTCCTGACTTTC
>TRBJ2-1|NA|NA|TRBV27
CASSLSAGSSYNEQFF
TGTGCCAGCAGTTTATCGGCAGGGAGCTCCTACAATGAGCAGTTCTTC
>TRBJ1-1|NA|NA|TRBV11-2
CASSKYMNTEAFF
TGTGCCAGCAGCAAATACATGAACACTGAAGCTTTCTTT
>TRBJ2-7|TRBD1|NA|TRBV5-6
CASRPGTGVFREQYF
TGTGCCAGCAGGCCAGGGACAGGGGTTTTTCGCGAGCAGTACTTC
>TRBJ2-2|TRBD1|NA|TRBV7-3
CASSPIQGAGIGELFF
TGTGCCAGCAGCCCGATACAGGGGGCAGGTATCGGGGAGCTGTTTTTT
>TRBJ1-2|NA|few|TRBV29-1
CSVEVAGYTF
TGCAGCGTTGAAGTTGCTGGCTACACCTTC
>TRBJ2-3|NA|few|TRBV6-1
CASRLLDRTDTQYF
TGTGCCAGCAGACTTCTAGATCGTACAGATACGCAGTATTTT
>TRBJ1-2|NA|NA|TRBV6-6
CASSSGVYGYTF
TGTGCCAGCAGTTCGGGGGTCTATGGCTACACCTTC
>TRBJ1-1|NA|NA|TRBV19
CASSIVWNRAKTEAFF
TGTGCCAGTAGTATAGTTTGGAACAGGGCAAAAACTGAAGCTTTCTTT
>TRBJ2-7|NA|NA|TRBV2
CASSEALRMFRPRNYEQYF
TGTGCCAGCAGTGAAGCGCTTCGAATGTTCCGTCCACGTAACTACGAGCAGTACTTC
>TRBJ1-1|NA|NA|TRBV6-5
CASSRPVNTEAFF
TGTGCCAGCAGTCGCCCGGTGAACACTGAAGCTTTCTTT
>TRBJ1-2|NA|medium-sized|TRBV6-1
CASSRSVEANGYTF
TGTGCCAGCAGCCGAAGCGTTGAGGCCAATGGCTACACCTTC
>TRBJ2-3|NA|NA|TRBV10-1
CASSESSNTQYF
TGCGCCAGCAGTGAGTCGTCGAATACGCAGTATTTT
>TRBJ1-5|NA|NA|TRBV5-6
CASSFLGGLNQPQHF
TGTGCCAGCAGCTTTTTGGGAGGCCTTAATCAGCCCCAGCATTTT
>TRBJ1-1|TRBD1|once|TRBV7-9
CASSRQGNTEAFF
TGTGCCAGCAGCCGACAGGGGAACACTGAAGCTTTCTTT
>TRBJ2-1|NA|few|TRBV21-1
CASSKLEQINEQFF
TGTGCCAGCAGCAAATTGGAACAGATCAATGAGCAGTTCTTC
>TRBJ1-5|NA|NA|TRBV7-9
CASSLEGDQPQHF
TGTGCCAGCAGCTTAGAGGGAGATCAGCCCCAGCATTTT
>TRBJ1-2|NA|NA|TRBV15
CATSRDPKGEGYGYTF
TGTGCCACCAGCAGAGATCCTAAGGGAGAGGGTTATGGCTACACCTTC
>TRBJ1-4|NA|NA|TRBV4-2
CASSQGWQGKETNEKLFF
TGTGCCAGCAGCCAAGGGTGGCAGGGCAAAGAAACTAATGAAAAACTGTTTTTT
>TRBJ1-4|TRBD1|NA|TRBV9
CASSVGEQGVREKLFF
TGTGCCAGCAGCGTAGGGGAACAGGGGGTTCGGGAAAAACTGTTTTTT
>TRBJ2-2|NA|NA|TRBV28
CASHGGGRSGELFF
TGTGCCAGCCACGGAGGGGGCAGGTCCGGGGAGCTGTTTTTT
>TRBJ2-6|NA|few|TRBV18
CASSPGQGANVLTF
TGTGCCAGCTCACCGGGGCAAGGGGCCAACGTCCTGACTTTC
>TRBJ2-7|NA|NA|TRBV6-1
CASSVRDTTYEQYF
TGTGCCAGCAGTGTCCGGGACACGACCTACGAGCAGTACTTC
>TRBJ1-1|NA|few|TRBV14
CASSPGRRAFF
TGTGCCAGCAGCCCTGGACGTAGAGCTTTCTTT
>TRBJ2-1|TRBD1|NA|TRBV29-1
CSVGLSRGYINEQFF
TGCAGCGTTGGACTCTCCAGGGGGTATATCAATGAGCAGTTCTTC
>TRBJ2-3|TRBD2|NA|TRBV6-5
CASRTGTSGRGTQYF
TGTGCCAGCCGGACCGGGACTAGCGGGAGAGGTACGCAGTATTTT
>TRBJ1-1|NA|NA|TRBV27
CASSSLGGTEAFF
TGTGCCAGCAGTTCCCTGGGGGGCACTGAAGCTTTCTTT
>TRBJ2-1|NA|NA|TRBV2
CASGRVGGGDEQFF
TGTGCCAGCGGCCGTGTCGGCGGAGGCGATGAGCAGTTCTTC
>TRBJ1-3|NA|NA|TRBV6-6
CGVLWGNTIYF
TGTGGCGTCCTTTGGGGAAACACCATATATTTT
>TRBJ2-4|NA|NA|TRBV4-1
CASSHGQGPNLAKNIQYF
TGCGCCAGCAGCCACGGGCAGGGGCCTAACCTAGCCAAAAACATTCAGTACTTC
>TRBJ2-7|NA|NA|TRBV7-9
CASSLDYYEQYF
TGTGCCAGCAGCTTAGACTACTACGAGCAGTACTTC
>TRBJ1-1|NA|NA|TRBV10-3
CAIGGPEAFF
TGTGCCATCGGAGGCCCCGAGGCTTTCTTT
>TRBJ2-1|NA|few|TRBV7-6
CASSILFDEQFF
TGTGCCAGCAGCATCCTGTTCGATGAGCAGTTCTTC
>TRBJ2-1|NA|NA|TRBV7-6
CASSLDPVGEQFF
TGTGCCAGCAGCTTAGACCCCGTCGGGGAGCAGTTCTTC
>TRBJ2-7|TRBD2|NA|TRBV2
CASGPPGGGEQYF
TGTGCCAGCGGACCCCCGGGGGGGGGCGAGCAGTACTTC
>TRBJ2-1|NA|NA|TRBV6-5
CATSELGRSTFF
TGTGCCACCTCGGAGCTAGGGCGCAGTACGTTCTTC
>TRBJ2-3|TRBD2|NA|TRBV27
CASSSSTSGTADTQYF
TGTGCCAGCAGTTCCTCGACTAGCGGGACCGCAGATACGCAGTATTTT
>TRBJ1-4|NA|NA|TRBV5-1
CASSLEVEDEKLFF
TGCGCCAGCAGCTTGGAGGTCGAAGATGAAAAACTGTTTTTT